This TCR beta chain is from a study of long-term antiretroviral therapy in people with HIV. Background on the study: Samples collected earliest predate the 2015 immediate-ART recommendation by about a decade.

Broader study findings: Post-ART samples showed increased diversity that remained below transplant donor control levels. Repertoire composition at all time points was dominated by clones that had expanded before ART.

There were no participants with HIV treated outside the United States. At survey level, the immunoSEQ assay was run in its v3.0 version. Profiling relied on immunoSEQ multiplex PCR, and the TCRdb table lists in-frame clones only, not all of them. The repertoire consists of tens of thousands of clones, with around 83% occurring once and the leading ten covering 4.8%. A remark on this clone: No antigen is known for it.

Germline values: CDR1 SGHRS, CDR2 YFSETQ. The CDR3 is 16 residues long. V was trimmed by 4 bases and J by 6 bases, leaving 21 bases between them. This receptor was obtained from a woman under 40 with HIV. The rearrangement joins TRBV5-1 to TRBJ2-3; no definite D call. This material consisted of unsorted PBMCs, taken 2.7 to 2.9 years before starting antiretroviral therapy. As DNA, the CDR3 is TGCGCCAGCAGCCCGAAGCCGTCTCCAACGGCGGATACGCAGTATTTT. Translation gives CASSPKPSPTADTQYF.